This entry describes one TCR beta chain. Its cognate antigen is unknown. Primers for the PCR totalled 60 Vbeta and 13 Jbeta. Profiling relied on immunoSEQ multiplex PCR, and the TCRdb table lists in-frame clones only, not all of them. Here the sample spans some 190,000 clones, around 79% being singletons. CDR1 and CDR2 (germline): SGHDT, YYEEEE. The CDR3 spans 19 residues. Trimming at V came to 2 bases and at J to 5 bases, leaving 17 bases not matched to a gene. These data are taken from a study of cytomegalovirus exposure and HLA in healthy donors. The study's findings and limits: V segments that were indistinguishable, TRBV6-2 and TRBV6-3 among them, were omitted from analysis. Among the sequence variants, a highly shared cluster was likely an artifact of sequencing.

Specimen: PBMCs. The clonotype was recovered from a woman in her 50s in good health and CMV-seronegative. V gene TRBV5-6 combines with J gene TRBJ2-1; 9 positions match TRBD1. The CDR3 nucleotides read TGTGCCAGCAGCTTACGTGTCGACAGGGGGTCGATTATACACAATGAGCAGTTCTTC. Translating gives CASSLRVDRGSIIHNEQFF. The full variable domain, its missing parts supplied by reference TRBV5-6 and TRBJ2-1, is DAGVTQSPTHLIKTRGQQVTLRCSPKSGHDTVSWYQQALGQGPQFIFQYYEEEERQRGNFPDRFSGHQFPNYSSELNVNALLLGDSALYLCASSLRVDRGSIIHNEQFFGPGTRLTVL.